Sequencing of this T cell receptor beta chain was carried out in a study of cytomegalovirus exposure and HLA in healthy donors. Background on the study: Roughly 80% of around 400 genotyped donors fell in the Caucasian-associated ancestry cluster. Notes on the study in general: Productive rates of about 90% or about 30% were seen for most TCR beta V segments in an earlier analysis. Later on, a genetic analysis was performed. It linked a missense variant in DCLRE1C with V- and J-gene trimming of TCR beta. Some V segments (TRBV6-2 and TRBV6-3 among them) were excluded as indistinguishable.

13 Jbeta primers and 60 Vbeta primers were used for the PCR. Using immunoSEQ multiplex PCR, the repertoire was profiled, and TCRdb retains in-frame clones only, with some absent. The table includes 150,000 to 200,000 clones, 70% to 80% detected once. This CDR3 has 15 residues. CDR1 is SGHRS and CDR2 is YFSETQ in the germline V gene. V shed 4 bases, J shed 4 bases, and the junction held 6 bases outside the gene matches. About this clone itself: Its target is unknown.

The gene calls are TRBV5-1 and TRBJ2-2; 8 bases line up with TRBD1. The clonotype was recovered from a woman aged 40 to 49 in good health and CMV-seronegative. The specimen sequenced was PBMCs. Here the CDR3 DNA reads TGCGCCAGCAGCCCGGACAGGGCAAGCACCGGGGAGCTGTTTTTT. This codes for CASSPDRASTGELFF.